This T cell receptor beta chain is drawn from a study of cytomegalovirus exposure and HLA in healthy donors. The study's findings and limits: HLA alleles were associated with around 17,000 TCR beta sequences in a later analysis at 0.05 false discovery rate.

13 Jbeta primers and 60 Vbeta primers were used for the PCR. Libraries were prepared by immunoSEQ multiplex PCR; TCRdb keeps only in-frame clonotypes and omits some of them. Reported are about 140,000 clones; the ten largest clones contain 2.2%. Trimming at V came to 6 bases and at J to 1 base, leaving 20 bases not matched to a gene. Germline values: CDR1 MNHEY, CDR2 SMNVEV (reference sequence). The CDR3 spans 20 residues. About this clone: Its antigen remains unknown.

This clonotype originated in a young woman in good health and CMV-seronegative. This chain joins TRBV27 and TRBJ2-2; 7 bases line up with TRBD2. The sequenced sample was PBMCs. CDR3 sequence: CASRQVGRDVWDMNTGELFF. DNA for the CDR3: TGTGCCAGCAGACAAGTTGGGAGGGATGTTTGGGATATGAACACCGGGGAGCTGTTTTTT.